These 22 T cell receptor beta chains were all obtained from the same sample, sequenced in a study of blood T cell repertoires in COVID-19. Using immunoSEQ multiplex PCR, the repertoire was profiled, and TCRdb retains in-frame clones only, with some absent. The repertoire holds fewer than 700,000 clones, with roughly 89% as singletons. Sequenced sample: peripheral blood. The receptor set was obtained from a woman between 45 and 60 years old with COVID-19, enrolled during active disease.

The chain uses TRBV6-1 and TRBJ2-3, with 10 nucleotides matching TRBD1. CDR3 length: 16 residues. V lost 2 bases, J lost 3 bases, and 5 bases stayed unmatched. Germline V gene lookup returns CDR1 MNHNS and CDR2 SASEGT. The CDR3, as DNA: TGTGCCAGCAGTGAATCTGTGGGACAGGGGACAGATACGCAGTATTTT. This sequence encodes CASSESVGQGTDTQYF.

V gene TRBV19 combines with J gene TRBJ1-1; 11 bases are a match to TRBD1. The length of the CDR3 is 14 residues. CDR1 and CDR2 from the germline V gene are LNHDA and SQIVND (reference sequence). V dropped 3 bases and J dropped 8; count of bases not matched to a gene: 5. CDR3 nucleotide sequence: TGTGCCAGTAGTATGGGACAGGGGGTCGGGGAAGCTTTCTTT. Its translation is CASSMGQGVGEAFF.

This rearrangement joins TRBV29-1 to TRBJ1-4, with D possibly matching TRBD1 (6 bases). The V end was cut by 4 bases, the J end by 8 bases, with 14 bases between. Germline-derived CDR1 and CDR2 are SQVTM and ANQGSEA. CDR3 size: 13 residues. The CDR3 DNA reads TGCAGCGTTGTAGCACAGGGATGGGAAAAACTGTTTTTT. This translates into CSVVAQGWEKLFF. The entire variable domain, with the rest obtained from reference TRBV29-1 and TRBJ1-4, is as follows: SAVISQKPSRDICQRGTSLTIQCQVDSQVTMMFWYRQQPGQSLTLIATANQGSEATYESGFVIDKFPISRPNLTFSTLTVSNMSPEDSSIYLCSVVAQGWEKLFFGSGTQLSVL.

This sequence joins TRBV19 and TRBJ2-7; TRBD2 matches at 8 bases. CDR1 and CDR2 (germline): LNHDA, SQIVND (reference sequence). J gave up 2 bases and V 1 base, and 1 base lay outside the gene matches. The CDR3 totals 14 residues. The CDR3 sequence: CASSIAGGPYEQYF. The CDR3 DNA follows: TGTGCCAGTAGTATAGCGGGAGGGCCCTACGAGCAGTACTTC. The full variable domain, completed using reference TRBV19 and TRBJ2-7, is DGGITQSPKYLFRKEGQNVTLSCEQNLNHDAMYWYRQDPGQGLRLIYYSQIVNDFQKGDIAEGYSVSREKKESFPLTVTSAQKNPTAFYLCASSIAGGPYEQYFGPGTRLTVT.

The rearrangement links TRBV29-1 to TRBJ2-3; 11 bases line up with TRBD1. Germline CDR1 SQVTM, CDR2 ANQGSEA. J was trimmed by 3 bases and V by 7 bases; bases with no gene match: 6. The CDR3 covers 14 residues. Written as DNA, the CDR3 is TGCAGCGCCCTGGACAGGGGGCAAACAGATACGCAGTATTTT. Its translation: CSALDRGQTDTQYF.

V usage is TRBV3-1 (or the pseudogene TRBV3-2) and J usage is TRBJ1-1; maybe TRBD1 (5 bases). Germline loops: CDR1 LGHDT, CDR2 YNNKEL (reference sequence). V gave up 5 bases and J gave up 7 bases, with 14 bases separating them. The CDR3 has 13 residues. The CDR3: CASSKIRGGEAFF. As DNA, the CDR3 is TGTGCCAGCAGCAAAATCCGGGGGGGTGAAGCTTTCTTT.

The CDR3 nucleotides are TGCAGCGTTGAAGGGGGACAGGGTACGAACACTGAAGCTTTCTTT. Its protein product is CSVEGGQGTNTEAFF. The chain employs TRBV29-1 and TRBJ1-1; 9 positions agree with TRBD1. CDR3 length: 15 residues. J gave up 1 base and V 1 base, and 4 bases lay outside the gene matches. The germline CDR1 and CDR2 sequences are SQVTM and ANQGSEA.

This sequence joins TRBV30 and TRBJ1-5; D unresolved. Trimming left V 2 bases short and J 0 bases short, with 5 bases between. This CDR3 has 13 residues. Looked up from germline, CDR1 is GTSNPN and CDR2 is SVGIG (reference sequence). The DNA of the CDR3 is TGTGCCTGGAGTTTATATAGCAATCAGCCCCAGCATTTT. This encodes CAWSLYSNQPQHF.

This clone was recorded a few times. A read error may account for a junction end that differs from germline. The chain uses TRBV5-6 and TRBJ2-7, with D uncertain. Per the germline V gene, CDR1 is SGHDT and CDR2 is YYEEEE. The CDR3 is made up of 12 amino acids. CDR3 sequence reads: CASSFGEMYWDF. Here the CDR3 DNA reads TGTGCCAGCAGCTTTGGAGAAATGTACTGGGACTTC.

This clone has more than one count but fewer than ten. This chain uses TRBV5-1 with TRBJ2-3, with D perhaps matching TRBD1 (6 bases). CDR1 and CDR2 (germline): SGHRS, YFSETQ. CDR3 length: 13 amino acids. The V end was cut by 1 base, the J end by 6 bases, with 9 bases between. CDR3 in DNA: TGCGCCAGCAGCTTGAACCAGGGGGATACGCAGTATTTT. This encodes CASSLNQGDTQYF.

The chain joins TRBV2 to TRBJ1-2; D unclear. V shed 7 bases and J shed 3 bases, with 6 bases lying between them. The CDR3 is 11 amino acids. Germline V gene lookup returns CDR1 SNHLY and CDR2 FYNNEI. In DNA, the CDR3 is TGTGCCAGCAACGTAGACTATGGCTACACCTTC. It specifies CASNVDYGYTF.

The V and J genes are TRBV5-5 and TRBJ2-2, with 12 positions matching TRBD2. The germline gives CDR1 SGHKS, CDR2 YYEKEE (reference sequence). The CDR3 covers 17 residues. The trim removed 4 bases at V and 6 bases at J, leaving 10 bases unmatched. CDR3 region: CASSPSGGAGLAGELFF. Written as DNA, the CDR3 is TGTGCCAGCAGCCCTAGCGGGGGGGCTGGTCTAGCCGGGGAGCTGTTTTTT.

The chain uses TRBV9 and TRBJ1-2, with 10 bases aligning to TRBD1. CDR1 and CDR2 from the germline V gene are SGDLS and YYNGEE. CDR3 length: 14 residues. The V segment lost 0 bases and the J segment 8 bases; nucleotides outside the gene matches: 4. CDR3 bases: TGTGCCAGCAGCGTAGAAGACAGGGGGCCCGGCTACACCTTC. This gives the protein CASSVEDRGPGYTF.

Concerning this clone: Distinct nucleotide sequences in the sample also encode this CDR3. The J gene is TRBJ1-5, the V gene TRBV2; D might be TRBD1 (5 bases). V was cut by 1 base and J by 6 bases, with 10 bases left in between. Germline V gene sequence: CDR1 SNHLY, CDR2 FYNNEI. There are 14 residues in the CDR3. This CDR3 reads CASSEGQGGQPQHF. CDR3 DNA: TGTGCCAGCAGTGAAGGTCAGGGTGGTCAGCCCCAGCATTTT.

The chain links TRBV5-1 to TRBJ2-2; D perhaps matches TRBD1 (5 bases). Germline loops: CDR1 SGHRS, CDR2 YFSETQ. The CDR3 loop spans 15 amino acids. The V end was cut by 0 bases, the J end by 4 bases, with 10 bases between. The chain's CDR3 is CASSLGQLSTGELFF. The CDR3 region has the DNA TGCGCCAGCAGCTTGGGACAGCTGAGCACCGGGGAGCTGTTTTTT.

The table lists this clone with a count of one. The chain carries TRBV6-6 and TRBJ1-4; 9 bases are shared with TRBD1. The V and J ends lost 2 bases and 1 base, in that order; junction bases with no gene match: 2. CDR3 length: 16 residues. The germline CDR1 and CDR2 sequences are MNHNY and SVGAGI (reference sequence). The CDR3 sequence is CASSYGGQGTNEKLFF. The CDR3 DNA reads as TGTGCCAGCAGTTACGGGGGACAGGGAACTAATGAAAAACTGTTTTTT.

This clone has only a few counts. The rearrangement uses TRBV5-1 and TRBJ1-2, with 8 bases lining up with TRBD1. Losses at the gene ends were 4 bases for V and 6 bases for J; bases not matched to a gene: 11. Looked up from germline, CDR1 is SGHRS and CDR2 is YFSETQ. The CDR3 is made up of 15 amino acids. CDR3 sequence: CASSPTRQGSDGYTF. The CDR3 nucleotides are TGCGCCAGCAGCCCGACCCGACAGGGGAGCGATGGCTACACCTTC.

CDR3 coding DNA: TGTGCCAGAGGGGGACGGCGGGACAGGGGGTCGAACGAGCAGTACTTC. Protein product: CARGGRRDRGSNEQYF. The rearrangement links TRBV19 to TRBJ2-7, with TRBD1 matching 11 bases. Per the germline V gene, CDR1 is LNHDA and CDR2 is SQIVND (reference sequence). J lost 5 bases, V lost 9 bases, and 15 bases had no gene match. This CDR3 comprises 16 residues.

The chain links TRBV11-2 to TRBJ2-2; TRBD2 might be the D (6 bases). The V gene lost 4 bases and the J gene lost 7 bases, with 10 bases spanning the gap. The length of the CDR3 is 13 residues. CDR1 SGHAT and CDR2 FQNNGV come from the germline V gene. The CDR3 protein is CASSWQRVGELFF. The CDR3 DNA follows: TGTGCCAGCAGCTGGCAGCGGGTCGGGGAGCTGTTTTTT. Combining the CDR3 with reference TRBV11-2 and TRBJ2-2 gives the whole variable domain EAGVAQSPRYKIIEKRQSVAFWCNPISGHATLYWYQQILGQGPKLLIQFQNNGVVDDSQLPKDRFSAERLKGVDSTLKIQPAKLEDSAVYLCASSWQRVGELFFGEGSRLTVL.

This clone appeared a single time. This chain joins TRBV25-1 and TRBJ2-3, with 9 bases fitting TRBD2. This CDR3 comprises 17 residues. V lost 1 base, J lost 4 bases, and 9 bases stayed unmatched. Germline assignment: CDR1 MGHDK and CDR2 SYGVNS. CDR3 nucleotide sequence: TGTGCCAGCAGTGAATTGTCCGCGGGGGGGCCCGCAGATACGCAGTATTTT. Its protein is CASSELSAGGPADTQYF.

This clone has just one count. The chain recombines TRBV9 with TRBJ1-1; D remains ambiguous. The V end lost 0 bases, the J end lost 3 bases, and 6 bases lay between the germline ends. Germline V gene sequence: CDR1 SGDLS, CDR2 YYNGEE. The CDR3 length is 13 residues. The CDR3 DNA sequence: TGTGCCAGCAGCGTAGGTCTATACACTGAAGCTTTCTTT. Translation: CASSVGLYTEAFF.

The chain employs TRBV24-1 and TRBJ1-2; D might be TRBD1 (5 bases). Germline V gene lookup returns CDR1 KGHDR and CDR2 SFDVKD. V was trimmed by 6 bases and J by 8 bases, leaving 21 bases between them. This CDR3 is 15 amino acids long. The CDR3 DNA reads TGTGCCACCAGTACAGCCGAGGGGAGGACCAGCGGCTACACCTTC. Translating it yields CATSTAEGRTSGYTF.